One sample yielded the 9 T cell receptor beta chains listed below, sequenced in a study of blood T cell repertoires in COVID-19. Method: immunoSEQ multiplex PCR; TCRdb's copy keeps in-frame clones and lacks some. The data hold about 350,000 clones, with less than 90% observed a single time. The specimen was PBMCs or T cells enriched from blood (not recorded which). The receptors come from a woman aged 30 to 39 who had recovered from COVID-19.

The rearrangement joins TRBV28 to TRBJ1-2; 7 bases align to TRBD1. V lost 5 bases, J lost 4 bases, and 10 bases stayed unmatched. CDR3 length equals 15 residues. The germline V gene has CDR1 MDHEN and CDR2 SYDVKM. CDR3: CASSKGGPRLYGYTF. CDR3 bases: TGTGCCAGCAGTAAAGGGGGCCCCAGGCTCTATGGCTACACCTTC.

The V call is TRBV19, the J call TRBJ1-3; TRBD1 might be the D (5 bases). This CDR3 has 14 residues. The germline V gene encodes CDR1 LNHDA and CDR2 SQIVND (reference sequence). Trimming left V 6 bases short and J 1 base short, with 10 bases between. CDR3 residues: CASRDWTSGNTIYF. The CDR3 DNA reads TGTGCCAGTAGGGATTGGACATCTGGAAACACCATATATTTT.

This clone appeared a single time. This chain links TRBV28 with TRBJ2-2; 11 bases map to TRBD1. Germline loops: CDR1 MDHEN, CDR2 SYDVKM. This CDR3 region has 14 residues. V dropped 6 bases and J dropped 7; count of bases not matched to a gene: 4. The CDR3 DNA reads as TGTGCCAGCAGCCGGACAGGGGGCAACGGGGAGCTGTTTTTT. Amino acids: CASSRTGGNGELFF.

The V gene is TRBV19, the J gene TRBJ2-4; 8 positions match TRBD1. The CDR3 consists of 14 residues. V was pared by 7 bases and J by 6 bases, with 8 bases of the junction left unmatched. Germline loops: CDR1 LNHDA, CDR2 SQIVND (reference sequence). CDR3 amino acids: CASNSPGGINIQYF. DNA of the CDR3: TGTGCCAGTAATTCCCCAGGGGGCATAAACATTCAGTACTTC.

This clone was seen more than once but under ten times. The CDR3 sequence: CASSKTSGGLTGELFF. The CDR3 DNA reads as TGTGCCAGCAGCAAGACTAGCGGGGGACTCACCGGGGAGCTGTTTTTT. The genes are TRBV3-1 (or the pseudogene TRBV3-2) and TRBJ2-2; 12 bases line up with TRBD2. Germline V gene data show CDR1 as LGHDT and CDR2 as YNNKEL (reference sequence). This CDR3 spans 16 amino acids. V shed 5 bases, J shed 4 bases, and the junction held 5 bases outside the gene matches.

This sequence joins TRBV29-1 and TRBJ2-3; D is unclear. V lost 5 bases and J 1 base, leaving 13 bases between the germline ends. This CDR3 contains 14 residues. The germline V gene has CDR1 SQVTM and CDR2 ANQGSEA. CDR3 loop: CSVLAGLGTDTQYF. CDR3 coding DNA: TGCAGCGTTCTGGCTGGCCTTGGCACAGATACGCAGTATTTT.

J is TRBJ2-5 and V is TRBV27; a possible D gene is TRBD1 (6 bases). The CDR3 has 14 amino acids. V lost 6 bases to trimming and J lost 1 base, with 12 bases between them. Germline-derived CDR1 and CDR2 are MNHEY and SMNVEV (reference sequence). In DNA, the CDR3 is TGTGCCAGCAGAGTCAGGGGAACCCAAGAGACCCAGTACTTC. Translated: CASRVRGTQETQYF.

This clone has ten or more counts. The chain uses TRBV19 and TRBJ1-6; 7 nucleotides align to TRBD1. CDR3 length: 13 residues. Germline trimming cut 3 bases from V and 8 bases from J; bases unmatched to any gene: 1. The germline gives CDR1 LNHDA, CDR2 SQIVND (reference sequence). The CDR3 reads CASSIDRDSPLHF. Written as DNA, the CDR3 is TGTGCCAGTAGTATCGACAGGGATTCACCCCTCCACTTT.

The table lists this clone with a few counts. This rearrangement joins TRBV4-1 to TRBJ1-2, with 7 bases that match TRBD1. V was pared by 1 base and J by 8 bases, with 10 bases of the junction left unmatched. From germline, CDR1 is MGHRA and CDR2 YSYEKL. The CDR3 spans 15 residues. CDR3: CASSQVQGREGGYTF. Here the CDR3 DNA reads TGCGCCAGCAGCCAAGTACAGGGGCGAGAGGGGGGCTACACCTTC.